The 3 T cell receptor beta chains below all came from one sample that was sequenced in a study of blood T cell repertoires in COVID-19 (dated by TCRdb to about 2020). The library was produced with the immunoSEQ multiplex PCR assay. Held by TCRdb, this immuneACCESS table contains in-frame sequences only and omits some clones. Under half of the omission traces to an unresolved V gene where checked; the cause of the rest is unknown. The sample includes 10,000 to 15,000 clones, with approximately 85% observed a single time. The ten largest make up about 5.6% of the sample. The sequenced sample consisted of peripheral blood. Receptors were obtained from a human donor in a cohort sampled during active COVID-19.

V is TRBV6-1 and J is TRBJ2-1; no clear D. V lost 1 base, J lost 6 bases, and 10 bases lay in between. There are 14 residues in the CDR3. The germline CDR1 and CDR2 sequences are MNHNS and SASEGT. CDR3 in DNA: TGTGCCAGCAGTGAAGGCAAAGGCGGCAATGAGCAGTTCTTC. Translation: CASSEGKGGNEQFF.

The chain employs TRBV5-1 and TRBJ1-3; 9 positions match TRBD1. Germline V gene lookup returns CDR1 SGHRS and CDR2 YFSETQ. The CDR3 extends over 17 amino acids. Losses at the gene ends were 3 bases for V and 0 bases for J; bases not matched to a gene: 7. The CDR3 reads CASSSGQGFFSGNTIYF. The CDR3 nucleotides are TGCGCCAGCAGCTCGGGACAGGGTTTTTTCTCTGGAAACACCATATATTTT.

This chain uses TRBV19 with TRBJ2-5, with 8 bases that match TRBD2. CDR1 is LNHDA and CDR2 is SQIVND in the germline V gene (reference sequence). Trimming took 6 bases from V and 6 from J; bases not matched to a gene: 6. The CDR3 length is 13 residues. CDR3 DNA sequence: TGTGCCAGTAGCTTTCGGGGGGGGCAGACCCAGTACTTC. As protein: CASSFRGGQTQYF.